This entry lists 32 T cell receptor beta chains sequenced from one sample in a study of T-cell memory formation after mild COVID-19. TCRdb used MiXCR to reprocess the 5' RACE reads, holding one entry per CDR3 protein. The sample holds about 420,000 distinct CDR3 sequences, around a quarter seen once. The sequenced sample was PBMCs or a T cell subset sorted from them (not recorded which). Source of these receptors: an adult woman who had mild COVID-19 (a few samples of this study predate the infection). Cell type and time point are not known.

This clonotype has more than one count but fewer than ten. Here the CDR3 DNA reads TGTGCCAGCAGCTTCGGAGGGGCCGCAGAGACCCAGTACTTC. As protein: CASSFGGAAETQYF. The chain links TRBV11-3 to TRBJ2-5; a weak D match, TRBD2 (6 bases). CDR3 size: 14 residues. CDR1 and CDR2 (germline): SGHNT, YENEEA. V lost 3 bases to trimming and J lost 4 bases, with 12 bases between them.

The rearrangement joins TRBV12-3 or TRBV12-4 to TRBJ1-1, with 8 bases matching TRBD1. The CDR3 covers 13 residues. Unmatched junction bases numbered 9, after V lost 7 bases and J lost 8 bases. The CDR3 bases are TGTGCCAGCACGGGGACAGGCCCCACGGAAGCTTTCTTT. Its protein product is CASTGTGPTEAFF.

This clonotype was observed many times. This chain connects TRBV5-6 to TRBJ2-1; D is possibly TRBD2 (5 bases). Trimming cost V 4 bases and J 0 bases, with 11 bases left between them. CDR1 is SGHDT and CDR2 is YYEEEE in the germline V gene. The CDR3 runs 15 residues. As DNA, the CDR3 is TGTGCCAGCAGCCCGGAGGCTAACTCCTACAATGAGCAGTTCTTC. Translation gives CASSPEANSYNEQFF.

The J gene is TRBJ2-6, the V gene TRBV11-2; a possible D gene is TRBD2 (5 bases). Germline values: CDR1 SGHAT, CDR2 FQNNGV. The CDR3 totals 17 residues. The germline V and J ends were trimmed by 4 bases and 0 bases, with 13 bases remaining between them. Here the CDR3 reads CASSSYQGSSGANVLTF. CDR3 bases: TGTGCCAGCAGCTCCTATCAAGGGAGCTCTGGGGCCAACGTCCTGACTTTC.

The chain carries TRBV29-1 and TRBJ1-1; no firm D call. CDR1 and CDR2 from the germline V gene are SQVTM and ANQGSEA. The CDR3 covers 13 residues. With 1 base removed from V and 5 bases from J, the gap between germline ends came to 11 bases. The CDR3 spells CSVEGNSGTEAFF. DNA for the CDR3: TGCAGCGTTGAAGGAAATTCTGGGACTGAAGCTTTCTTT.

For the CDR3, the DNA is TGCGCCAGCAGCCCGGAGGGGGCGCCGAACACTGAAGCTTTCTTT. It yields the protein CASSPEGAPNTEAFF. The chain carries TRBV5-1 and TRBJ1-1, with 7 bases lining up with TRBD1. Germline CDR1 is SGHRS and CDR2 is YFSETQ. CDR3 length equals 15 residues. With 4 bases clipped from V and 1 base from J, the junction kept 7 bases outside the gene matches.

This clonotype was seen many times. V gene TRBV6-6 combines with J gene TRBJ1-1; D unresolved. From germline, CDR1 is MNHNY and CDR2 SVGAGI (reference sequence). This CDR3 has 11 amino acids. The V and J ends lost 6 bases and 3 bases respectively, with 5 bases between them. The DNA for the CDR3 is TGTGCCAGCAGGTTCGACACTGAAGCTTTCTTT. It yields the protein CASRFDTEAFF.

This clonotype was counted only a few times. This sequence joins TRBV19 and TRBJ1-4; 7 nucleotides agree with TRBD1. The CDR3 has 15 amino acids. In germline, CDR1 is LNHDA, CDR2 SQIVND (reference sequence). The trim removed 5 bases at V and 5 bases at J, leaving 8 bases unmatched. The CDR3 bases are TGTGCCAGTAGTCCCCGGACAGGTTTCAATGAAAAACTGTTTTTT. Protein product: CASSPRTGFNEKLFF.

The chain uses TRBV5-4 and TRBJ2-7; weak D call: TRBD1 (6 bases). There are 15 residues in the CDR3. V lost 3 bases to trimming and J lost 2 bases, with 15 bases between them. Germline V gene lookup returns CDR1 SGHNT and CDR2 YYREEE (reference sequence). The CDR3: CASSSGQITPYEQYF. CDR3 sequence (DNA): TGTGCCAGCAGCTCAGGACAGATAACCCCCTACGAGCAGTACTTC. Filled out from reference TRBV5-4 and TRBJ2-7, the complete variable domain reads ETGVTQSPTHLIKTRGQQVTLRCSSQSGHNTVSWYQQALGQGPQFIFQYYREEENGRGNFPPRFSGLQFPNYSSELNVNALELDDSALYLCASSSGQITPYEQYFGPGTRLTVT.

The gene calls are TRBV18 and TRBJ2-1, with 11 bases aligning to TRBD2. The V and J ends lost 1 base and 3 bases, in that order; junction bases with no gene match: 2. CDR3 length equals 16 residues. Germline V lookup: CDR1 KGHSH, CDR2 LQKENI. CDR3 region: CASSPLGLADYNEQFF. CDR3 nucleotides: TGTGCCAGCTCACCACTGGGACTAGCGGACTACAATGAGCAGTTCTTC.

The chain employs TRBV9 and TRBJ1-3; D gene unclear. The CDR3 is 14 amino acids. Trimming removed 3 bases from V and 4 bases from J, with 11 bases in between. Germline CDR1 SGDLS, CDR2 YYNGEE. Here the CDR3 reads CASSAPARGNTIYF. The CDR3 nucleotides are TGTGCCAGCAGCGCTCCAGCGAGGGGAAACACCATATATTTT.

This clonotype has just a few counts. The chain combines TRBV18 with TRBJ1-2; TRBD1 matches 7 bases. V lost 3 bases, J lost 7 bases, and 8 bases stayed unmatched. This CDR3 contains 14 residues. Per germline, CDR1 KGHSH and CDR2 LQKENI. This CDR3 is CASSPLEGAFGYTF. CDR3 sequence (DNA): TGTGCCAGCTCACCTTTGGAGGGGGCCTTTGGCTACACCTTC.

The CDR3 is CATSPVRSGRGYNEQFF. The CDR3 DNA sequence: TGTGCCACCAGCCCGGTACGGAGCGGGAGGGGATACAATGAGCAGTTCTTC. The V and J genes are TRBV15 and TRBJ2-1; TRBD2 agrees at 10 bases. V lost 5 bases to trimming and J lost 4 bases; unmatched junction nucleotides: 11. CDR3 length equals 17 residues. CDR1 and CDR2 (germline): LNHNV, YYDKDF (reference sequence).

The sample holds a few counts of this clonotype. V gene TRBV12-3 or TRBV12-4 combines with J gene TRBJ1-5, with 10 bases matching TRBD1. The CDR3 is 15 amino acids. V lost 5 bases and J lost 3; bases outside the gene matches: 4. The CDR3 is CASSDRGRDNQPQHF. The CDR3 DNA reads TGTGCCAGCAGTGACAGGGGGCGCGACAATCAGCCCCAGCATTTT.

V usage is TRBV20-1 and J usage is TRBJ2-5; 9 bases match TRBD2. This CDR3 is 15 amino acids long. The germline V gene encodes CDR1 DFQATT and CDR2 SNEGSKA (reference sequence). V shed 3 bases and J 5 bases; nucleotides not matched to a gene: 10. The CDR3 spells CSASGPRGGYETQYF. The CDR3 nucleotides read TGCAGTGCTAGCGGTCCGCGGGGGGGTTATGAGACCCAGTACTTC.

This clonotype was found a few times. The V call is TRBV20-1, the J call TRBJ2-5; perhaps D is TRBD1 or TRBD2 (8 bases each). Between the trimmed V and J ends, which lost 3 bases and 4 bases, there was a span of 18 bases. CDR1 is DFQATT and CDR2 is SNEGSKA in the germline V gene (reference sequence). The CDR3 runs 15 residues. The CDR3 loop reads CSASLQGAGGETQYF. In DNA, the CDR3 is TGCAGTGCTAGTCTGCAGGGGGCGGGAGGAGAGACCCAGTACTTC.

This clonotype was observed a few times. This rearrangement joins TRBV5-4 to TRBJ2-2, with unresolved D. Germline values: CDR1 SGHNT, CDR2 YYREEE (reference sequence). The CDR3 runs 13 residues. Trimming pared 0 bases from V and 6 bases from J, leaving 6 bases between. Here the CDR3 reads CASSLVSPGELFF. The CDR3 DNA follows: TGTGCCAGCAGCTTGGTTAGCCCCGGGGAGCTGTTTTTT.

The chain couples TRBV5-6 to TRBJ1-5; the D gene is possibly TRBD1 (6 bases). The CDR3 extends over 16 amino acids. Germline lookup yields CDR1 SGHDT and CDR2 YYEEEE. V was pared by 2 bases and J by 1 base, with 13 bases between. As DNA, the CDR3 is TGTGCCAGCAGCTTCGGGGGCAGGGCAAGCAATCAGCCCCAGCATTTT. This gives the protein CASSFGGRASNQPQHF. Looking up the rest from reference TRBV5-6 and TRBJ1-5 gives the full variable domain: DAGVTQSPTHLIKTRGQQVTLRCSPKSGHDTVSWYQQALGQGPQFIFQYYEEEERQRGNFPDRFSGHQFPNYSSELNVNALLLGDSALYLCASSFGGRASNQPQHFGDGTRLSIL.

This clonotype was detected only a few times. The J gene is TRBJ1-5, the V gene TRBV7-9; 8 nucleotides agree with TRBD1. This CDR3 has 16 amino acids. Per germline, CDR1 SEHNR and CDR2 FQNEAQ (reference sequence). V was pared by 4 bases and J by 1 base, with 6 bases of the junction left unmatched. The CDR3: CASSSYRGDSNQPQHF. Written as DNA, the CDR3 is TGTGCCAGCAGCTCGTACAGGGGGGACAGCAATCAGCCCCAGCATTTT.

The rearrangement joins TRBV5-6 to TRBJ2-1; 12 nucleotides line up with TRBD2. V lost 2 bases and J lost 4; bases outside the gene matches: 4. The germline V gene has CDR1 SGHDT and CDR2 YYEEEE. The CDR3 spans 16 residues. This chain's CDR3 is CASSFPLAGGYNEQFF. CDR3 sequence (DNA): TGTGCCAGCAGCTTCCCGCTAGCGGGGGGGTACAATGAGCAGTTCTTC.

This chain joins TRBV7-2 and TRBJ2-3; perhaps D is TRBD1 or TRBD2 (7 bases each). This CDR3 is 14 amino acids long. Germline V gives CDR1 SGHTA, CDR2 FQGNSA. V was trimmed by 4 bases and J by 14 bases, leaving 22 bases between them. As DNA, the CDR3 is TGTGCCAGCAGCTCAGGGGGGGGACTCGAGGTTCGGTATTTT. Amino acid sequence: CASSSGGGLEVRYF. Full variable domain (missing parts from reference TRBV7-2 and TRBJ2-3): GAGVSQSPSNKVTEKGKDVELRCDPISGHTALYWYRQSLGQGLEFLIYFQGNSAPDKSGLPSDRFSAERTGGSVSTLTIQRTQQEDSAVYLCASSSGGGLEVRYFGPGTRLTVL.

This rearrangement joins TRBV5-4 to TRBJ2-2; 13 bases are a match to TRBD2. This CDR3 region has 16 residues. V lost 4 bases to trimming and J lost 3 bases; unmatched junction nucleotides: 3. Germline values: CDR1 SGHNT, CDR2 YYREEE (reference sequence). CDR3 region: CASSRGLAGYTGELFF. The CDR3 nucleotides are TGTGCCAGCAGCAGGGGACTAGCGGGATACACCGGGGAGCTGTTTTTT.

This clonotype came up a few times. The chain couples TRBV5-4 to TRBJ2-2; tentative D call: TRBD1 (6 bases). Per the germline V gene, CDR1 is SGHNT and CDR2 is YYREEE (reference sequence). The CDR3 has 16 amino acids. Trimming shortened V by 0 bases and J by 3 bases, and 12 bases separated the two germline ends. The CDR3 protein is CASSLADSQYTGELFF. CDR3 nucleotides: TGTGCCAGCAGCTTGGCGGACAGCCAATACACCGGGGAGCTGTTTTTT.

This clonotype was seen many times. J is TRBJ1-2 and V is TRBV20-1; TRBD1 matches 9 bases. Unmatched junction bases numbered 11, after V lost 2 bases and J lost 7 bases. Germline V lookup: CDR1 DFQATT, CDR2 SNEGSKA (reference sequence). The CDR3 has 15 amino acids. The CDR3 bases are TGCAGTGCTAGACAAGAAGGTCGGACAGGGGTTGGCTACACCTTC. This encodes CSARQEGRTGVGYTF.

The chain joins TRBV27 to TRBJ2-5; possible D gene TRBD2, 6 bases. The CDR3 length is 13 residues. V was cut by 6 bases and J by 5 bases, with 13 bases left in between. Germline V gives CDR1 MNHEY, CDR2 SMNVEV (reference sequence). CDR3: CASSSGGRETQYF. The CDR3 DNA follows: TGTGCCAGCAGCTCTGGGGGGAGGGAGACCCAGTACTTC.

Here the CDR3 reads CSAITTDSYEQYF. Here the CDR3 DNA reads TGCAGTGCTATAACGACGGACAGCTACGAGCAGTACTTC. This rearrangement joins TRBV20-1 to TRBJ2-7; TRBD1 might be the D (6 bases). V dropped 4 bases and J dropped 3 bases, with 13 bases sitting between them. Germline V lookup: CDR1 DFQATT, CDR2 SNEGSKA (reference sequence). CDR3 length: 13 residues.

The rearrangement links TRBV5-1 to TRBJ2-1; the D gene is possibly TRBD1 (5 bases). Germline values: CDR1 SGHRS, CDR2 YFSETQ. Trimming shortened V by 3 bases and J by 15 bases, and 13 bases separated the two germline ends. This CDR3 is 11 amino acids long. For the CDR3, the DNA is TGCGCCAGCAGCTATGGACATAGACCGTTCTTC. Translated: CASSYGHRPFF.

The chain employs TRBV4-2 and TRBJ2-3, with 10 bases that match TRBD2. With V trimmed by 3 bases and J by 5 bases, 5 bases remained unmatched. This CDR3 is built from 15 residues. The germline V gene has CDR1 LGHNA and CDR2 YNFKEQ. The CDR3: CASSHHQRGGDTQYF. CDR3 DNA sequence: TGTGCCAGCAGCCATCACCAGCGGGGGGGAGATACGCAGTATTTT.

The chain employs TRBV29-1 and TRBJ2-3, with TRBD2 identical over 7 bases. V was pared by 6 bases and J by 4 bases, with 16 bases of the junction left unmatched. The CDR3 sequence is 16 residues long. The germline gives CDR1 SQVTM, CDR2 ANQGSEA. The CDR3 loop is CSVYRATSSVADTQYF. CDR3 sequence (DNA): TGCAGCGTGTACCGGGCGACTAGCTCGGTTGCAGATACGCAGTATTTT.

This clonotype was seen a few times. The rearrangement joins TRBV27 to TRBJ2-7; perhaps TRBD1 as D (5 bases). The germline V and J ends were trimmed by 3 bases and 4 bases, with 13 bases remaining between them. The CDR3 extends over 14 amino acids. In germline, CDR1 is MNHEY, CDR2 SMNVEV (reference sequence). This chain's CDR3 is CASSFVFQGYEQYF. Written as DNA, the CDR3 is TGTGCCAGCAGTTTCGTTTTTCAGGGATACGAGCAGTACTTC.

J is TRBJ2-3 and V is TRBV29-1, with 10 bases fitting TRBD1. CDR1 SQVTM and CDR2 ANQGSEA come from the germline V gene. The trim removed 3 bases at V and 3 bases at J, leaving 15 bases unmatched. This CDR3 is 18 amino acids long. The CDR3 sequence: CSVEPAIDPGQGTDTQYF. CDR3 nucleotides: TGCAGCGTTGAGCCCGCGATAGATCCGGGACAGGGGACAGATACGCAGTATTTT.

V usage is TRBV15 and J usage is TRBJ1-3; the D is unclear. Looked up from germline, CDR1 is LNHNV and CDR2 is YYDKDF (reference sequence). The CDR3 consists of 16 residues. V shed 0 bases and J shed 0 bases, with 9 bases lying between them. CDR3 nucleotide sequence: TGTGCCACCAGCAGAGAGGGCGTCAACTCTGGAAACACCATATATTTT. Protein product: CATSREGVNSGNTIYF.